The rows below give T cell receptor beta chains drawn from one sample of a study of T cell repertoires in cytomegalovirus infection. TCRdb ran MiXCR on the reads and lists one entry per CDR3 protein. This sample has approximately 100,000 distinct CDR3 sequences, with around a quarter found just once. Material: CD8+ T cells from PBMCs. The receptors originated from a human donor in good health (CMV status not recorded). Some clones in this sample may be carry-over from other donors' samples. The conserved cysteine and the conserved F or W are not part of the CDR3 here. Size tells how often a clone was seen (once, few, many) or the class of an expanded clone, and some rows leave it out.

size: -
V: TRBV20-1
CDR3: SARKTGLNYNEQF

size: few
V: TRBV7-2
CDR3: ASSFGQGAADTQY

size: many
V: TRBV7-9
CDR3: ASSPATGGNEQY

size: many
V: TRBV7-9
CDR3: ASSDGQGGNQPQH

size: few
V: TRBV28
CDR3: ATGQGLQPQH

size: -
V: TRBV9
CDR3: ASSVGGRYFDEQF

size: many
V: TRBV7-2
CDR3: ASSLRVRGVSTNYGYT

size: few
V: TRBV19
CDR3: ASSIGGELF

size: -
V: TRBV29-1
CDR3: SVVQGRDTGELF

size: -
V: TRBV19
CDR3: ASNSWDMNTEAF